The text below deals with one T cell receptor (beta chain). The antigen remains unidentified. These data come from a study of T cell repertoires in cytomegalovirus infection. The wider study: It was the public TCR beta signatures that indicated both CMV infection and matching HLA type. Study-wide findings and caveats: HLA-C-restricted CMV clonotypes gave the most frequent clonotype in two of eight donors.

One entry per CDR3 protein results from TCRdb running MiXCR on the reads. The data show 500,000 to 600,000 distinct CDR3 sequences, approximately 15% seen once. Germline V gene lookup returns CDR1 ENHRY and CDR2 SYGVKD. The J segment lost 2 bases and the V segment lost 6 bases, leaving 3 bases of the junction unmatched. The CDR3 length is 14 residues. The chain recombines TRBV10-3 with TRBJ2-3; 9 bases match TRBD2. The sequenced sample consisted of CD8+ T cells from PBMCs. The sequence derives from a human donor in good health (CMV status not recorded). Some clones in this sample may be carry-over from other donors' samples. CDR3 in DNA: TGTGCCATCAGCCTAGCGGGACCCACAGATACGCAGTATTTT. Its protein is CAISLAGPTDTQYF.